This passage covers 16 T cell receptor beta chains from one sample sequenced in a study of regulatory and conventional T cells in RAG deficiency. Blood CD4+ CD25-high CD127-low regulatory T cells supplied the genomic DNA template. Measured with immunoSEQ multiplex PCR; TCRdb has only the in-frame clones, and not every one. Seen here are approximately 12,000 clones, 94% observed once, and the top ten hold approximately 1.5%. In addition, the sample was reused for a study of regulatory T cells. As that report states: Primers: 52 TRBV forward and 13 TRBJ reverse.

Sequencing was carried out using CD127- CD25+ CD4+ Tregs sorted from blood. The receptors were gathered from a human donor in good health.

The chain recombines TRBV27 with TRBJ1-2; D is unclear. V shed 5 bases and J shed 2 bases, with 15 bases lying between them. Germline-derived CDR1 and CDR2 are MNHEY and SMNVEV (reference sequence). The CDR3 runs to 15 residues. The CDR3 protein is CASSPPGGKNYGYTF. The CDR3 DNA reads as TGTGCCAGCAGTCCCCCAGGAGGGAAAAACTATGGCTACACCTTC.

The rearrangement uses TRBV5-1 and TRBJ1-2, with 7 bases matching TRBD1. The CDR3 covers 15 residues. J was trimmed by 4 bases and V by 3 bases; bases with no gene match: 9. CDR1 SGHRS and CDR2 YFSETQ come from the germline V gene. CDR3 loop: CASSSSQGVVYGYTF. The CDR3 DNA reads TGCGCCAGCAGCTCATCCCAGGGGGTGGTCTATGGCTACACCTTC.

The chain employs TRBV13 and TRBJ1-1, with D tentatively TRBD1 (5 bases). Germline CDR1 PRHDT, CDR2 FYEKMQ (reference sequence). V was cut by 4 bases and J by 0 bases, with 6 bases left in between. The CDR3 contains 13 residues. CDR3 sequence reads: CASSWGLNTEAFF. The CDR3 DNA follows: TGTGCCAGCAGCTGGGGCCTGAACACTGAAGCTTTCTTT.

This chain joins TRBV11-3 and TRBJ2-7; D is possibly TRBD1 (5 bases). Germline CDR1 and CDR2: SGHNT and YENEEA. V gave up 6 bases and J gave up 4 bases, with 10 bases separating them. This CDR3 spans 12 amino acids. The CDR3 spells CASRDTRYEQYF. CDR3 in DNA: TGTGCCAGCAGGGACACCCGGTACGAGCAGTACTTC. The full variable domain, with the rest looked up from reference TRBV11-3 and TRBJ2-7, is EAGVVQSPRYKIIEKKQPVAFWCNPISGHNTLYWYLQNLGQGPELLIRYENEEAVDDSQLPKDRFSAERLKGVDSTLKIQPAELGDSAVYLCASRDTRYEQYFGPGTRLTVT.

The CDR3 nucleotides are TGTGCCAGCAGAACCACAGGGCCGAGCGGCTACACCTTC. This encodes CASRTTGPSGYTF. The V and J genes are TRBV6-1 and TRBJ1-2; tentatively, D is TRBD1 (6 bases). This CDR3 has 13 amino acids. Germline-derived CDR1 and CDR2 are MNHNS and SASEGT. V lost 6 bases and J lost 8, with 16 bases in between.

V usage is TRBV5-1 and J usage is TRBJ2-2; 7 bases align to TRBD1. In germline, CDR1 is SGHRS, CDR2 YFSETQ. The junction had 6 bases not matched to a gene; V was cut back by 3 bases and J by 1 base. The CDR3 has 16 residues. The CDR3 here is CASSSRTGWNTGELFF. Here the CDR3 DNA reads TGCGCCAGCAGCTCCCGGACAGGATGGAACACCGGGGAGCTGTTTTTT. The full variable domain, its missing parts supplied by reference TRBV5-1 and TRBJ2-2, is KAGVTQTPRYLIKTRGQQVTLSCSPISGHRSVSWYQQTPGQGLQFLFEYFSETQRNKGNFPGRFSGRQFSNSRSEMNVSTLELGDSALYLCASSSRTGWNTGELFFGEGSRLTVL.

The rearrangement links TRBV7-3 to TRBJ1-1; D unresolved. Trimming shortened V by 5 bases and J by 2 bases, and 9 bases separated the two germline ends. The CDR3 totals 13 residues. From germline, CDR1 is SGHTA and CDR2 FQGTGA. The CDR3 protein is CASSPTGNTEAFF. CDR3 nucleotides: TGTGCCAGCAGCCCGACTGGTAACACTGAAGCTTTCTTT.

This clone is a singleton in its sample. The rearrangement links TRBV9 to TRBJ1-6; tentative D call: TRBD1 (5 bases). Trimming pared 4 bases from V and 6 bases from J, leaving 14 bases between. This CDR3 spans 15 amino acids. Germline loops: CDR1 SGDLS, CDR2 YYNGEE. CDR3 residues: CASSQHHRFNSPLHF. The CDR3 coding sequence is TGTGCCAGCAGCCAACACCACAGGTTTAATTCACCCCTCCACTTT. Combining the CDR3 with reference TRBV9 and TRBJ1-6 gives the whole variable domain DSGVTQTPKHLITATGQRVTLRCSPRSGDLSVYWYQQSLDQGLQFLIQYYNGEERAKGNILERFSAQQFPDLHSELNLSSLELGDSALYFCASSQHHRFNSPLHFGNGTRLTVT.

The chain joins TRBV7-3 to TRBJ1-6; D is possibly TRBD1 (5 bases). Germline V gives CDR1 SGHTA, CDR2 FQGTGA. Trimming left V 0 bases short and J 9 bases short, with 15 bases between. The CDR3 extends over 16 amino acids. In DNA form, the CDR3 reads TGTGCCAGCAGCTTAACCTCGGCAGGGATAGGTTCACCCCTCCACTTT. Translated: CASSLTSAGIGSPLHF.

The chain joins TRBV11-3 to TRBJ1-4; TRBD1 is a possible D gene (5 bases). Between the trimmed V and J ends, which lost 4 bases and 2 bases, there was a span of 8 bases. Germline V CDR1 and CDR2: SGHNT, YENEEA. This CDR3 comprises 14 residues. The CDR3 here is CASSWAGTNEKLFF. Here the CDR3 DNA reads TGTGCCAGCAGCTGGGCAGGGACTAATGAAAAACTGTTTTTT. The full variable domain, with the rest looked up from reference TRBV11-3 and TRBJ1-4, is EAGVVQSPRYKIIEKKQPVAFWCNPISGHNTLYWYLQNLGQGPELLIRYENEEAVDDSQLPKDRFSAERLKGVDSTLKIQPAELGDSAVYLCASSWAGTNEKLFFGSGTQLSVL.

This chain's CDR3 is CASSNEIEQFF. The DNA of the CDR3 is TGTGCCAGCAGTAATGAGATTGAGCAGTTCTTC. The chain uses TRBV27 and TRBJ2-1; D is ambiguous. V gave up 5 bases and J gave up 9 bases, with 8 bases separating them. The CDR3 contains 11 residues. Germline values: CDR1 MNHEY, CDR2 SMNVEV (reference sequence).

The CDR3 DNA reads as TGCAGCGTTGTCAGGAGAAGGGGTAAAGGCGGGGAGCTGTTTTTT. Amino acids: CSVVRRRGKGGELFF. The V and J genes are TRBV29-1 and TRBJ2-2, with a weak D call TRBD1 (5 bases). The germline V gene has CDR1 SQVTM and CDR2 ANQGSEA. The CDR3 runs 15 residues. V was shortened by 4 bases and J by 7 bases, with 19 bases between the two germline ends.

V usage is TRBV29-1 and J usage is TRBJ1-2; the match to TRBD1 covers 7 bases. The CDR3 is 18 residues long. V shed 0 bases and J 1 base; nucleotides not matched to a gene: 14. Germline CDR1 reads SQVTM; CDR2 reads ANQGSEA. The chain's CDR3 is CSVEEEGPNRGNNYGYTF. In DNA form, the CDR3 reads TGCAGCGTTGAAGAGGAGGGGCCGAACAGGGGTAATAACTATGGCTACACCTTC.

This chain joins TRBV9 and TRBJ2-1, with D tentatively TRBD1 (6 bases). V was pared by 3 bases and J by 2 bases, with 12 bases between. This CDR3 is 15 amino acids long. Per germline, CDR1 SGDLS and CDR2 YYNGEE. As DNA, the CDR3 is TGTGCCAGCAGCGCTACTACAGGGACCTACAATGAGCAGTTCTTC. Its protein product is CASSATTGTYNEQFF.

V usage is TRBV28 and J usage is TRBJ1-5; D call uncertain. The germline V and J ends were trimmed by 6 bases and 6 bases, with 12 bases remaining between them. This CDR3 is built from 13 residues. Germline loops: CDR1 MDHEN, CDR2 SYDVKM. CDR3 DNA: TGTGCCAGCAGCGTCGCGGCAGTTCAGCCCCAGCATTTT. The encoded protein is CASSVAAVQPQHF.

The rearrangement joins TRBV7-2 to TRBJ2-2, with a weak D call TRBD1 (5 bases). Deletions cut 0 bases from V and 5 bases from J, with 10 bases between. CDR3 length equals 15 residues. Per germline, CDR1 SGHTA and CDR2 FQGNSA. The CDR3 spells CASSLAGRVTGELFF. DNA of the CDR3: TGTGCCAGCAGCTTAGCGGGCAGGGTGACCGGGGAGCTGTTTTTT.